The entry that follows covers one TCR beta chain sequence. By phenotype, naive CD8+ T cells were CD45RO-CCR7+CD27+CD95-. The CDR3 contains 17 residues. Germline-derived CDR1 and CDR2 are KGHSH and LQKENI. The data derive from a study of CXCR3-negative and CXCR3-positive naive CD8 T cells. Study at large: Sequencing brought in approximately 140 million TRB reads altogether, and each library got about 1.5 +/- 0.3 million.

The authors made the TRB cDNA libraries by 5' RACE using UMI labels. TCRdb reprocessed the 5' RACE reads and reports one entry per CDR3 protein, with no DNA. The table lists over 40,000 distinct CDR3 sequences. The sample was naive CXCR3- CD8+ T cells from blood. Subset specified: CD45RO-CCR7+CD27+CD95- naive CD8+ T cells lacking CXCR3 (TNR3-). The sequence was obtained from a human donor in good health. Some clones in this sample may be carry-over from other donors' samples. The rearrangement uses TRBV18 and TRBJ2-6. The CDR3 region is CASSHPGLPSGANVLTF.